This T cell receptor beta chain was sequenced during a study of T cell repertoires in cytomegalovirus infection. The germline V gene has CDR1 SGHTA and CDR2 FQGNSA. There are 19 residues in the CDR3. This clonotype appeared many times. The junction shows a germline mismatch at one end, possibly a read error. One entry per CDR3 protein, called by TCRdb with MiXCR from the reads. This sample has about 490,000 distinct CDR3 sequences, with more than 25% found just once. Specimen: PBMCs. The chain links TRBV7-2 to TRBJ2-1; 16 nucleotides line up with TRBD2. This receptor was identified in a human donor in good health (CMV status not recorded). Some clones in this sample may be carry-over from other donors' samples. The CDR3 sequence: CASRLGGTSGRAIHNEQFF. The CDR3 coding sequence is TGTGCCAGCAGATTAGGGGGGACTAGCGGGAGGGCCATCCACAATGAGCAGTTCTTC.